The source of this TCR beta chain is a study of blood T cell repertoires in COVID-19. At the level of the study: The cDNA or gDNA used as material had been derived from T cells, B-cell-depleted T cells, or PBMCs.

Looked up from germline, CDR1 is SGHVS and CDR2 is FQNEAQ. This CDR3 has 12 residues. Trimming left V 0 bases short and J 5 bases short, with 4 bases between. Method: immunoSEQ multiplex PCR; TCRdb's copy keeps in-frame clones and lacks some. The table has a few hundred thousand clones, approximately 86% seen once. The chain has TRBV7-8 and TRBJ2-5; no clear D. This clonotype originated in a middle-aged man who had recovered from COVID-19. The source material was peripheral blood. In DNA, the CDR3 is TGTGCCAGCAGCTTAGCACTCGAGACCCAGTACTTC. It translates to CASSLALETQYF.